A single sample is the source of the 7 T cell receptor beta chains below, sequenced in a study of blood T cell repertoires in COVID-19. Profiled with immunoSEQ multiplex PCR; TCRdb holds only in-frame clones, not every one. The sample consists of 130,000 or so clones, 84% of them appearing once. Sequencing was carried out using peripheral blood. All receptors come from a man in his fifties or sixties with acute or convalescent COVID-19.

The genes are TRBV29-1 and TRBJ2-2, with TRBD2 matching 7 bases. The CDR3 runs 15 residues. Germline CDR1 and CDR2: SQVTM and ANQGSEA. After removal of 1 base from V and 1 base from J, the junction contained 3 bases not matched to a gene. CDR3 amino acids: CSVEVSGVNTGELFF. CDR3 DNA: TGCAGCGTTGAAGTCAGCGGGGTGAACACCGGGGAGCTGTTTTTT.

Here the CDR3 reads CASSAGTGGQPQHF. Written as DNA, the CDR3 is TGTGCCAGCAGCGCCGGGACAGGGGGACAGCCCCAGCATTTT. This chain connects TRBV5-5 to TRBJ1-5; 11 nucleotides match TRBD1. CDR3 size: 14 residues. Germline CDR1 reads SGHKS; CDR2 reads YYEKEE (reference sequence). The V gene end was trimmed by 4 bases and the J gene end by 7 bases; junction bases not matched to a gene: 4.

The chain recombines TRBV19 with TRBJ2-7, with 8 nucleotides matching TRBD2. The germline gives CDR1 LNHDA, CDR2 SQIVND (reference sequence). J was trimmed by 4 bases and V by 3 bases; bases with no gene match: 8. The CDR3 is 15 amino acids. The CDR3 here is CASSIRGGGNYEQYF. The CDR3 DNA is TGTGCCAGTAGTATCAGGGGCGGGGGGAATTACGAGCAGTACTTC. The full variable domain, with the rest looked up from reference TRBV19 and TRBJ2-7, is DGGITQSPKYLFRKEGQNVTLSCEQNLNHDAMYWYRQDPGQGLRLIYYSQIVNDFQKGDIAEGYSVSREKKESFPLTVTSAQKNPTAFYLCASSIRGGGNYEQYFGPGTRLTVT.

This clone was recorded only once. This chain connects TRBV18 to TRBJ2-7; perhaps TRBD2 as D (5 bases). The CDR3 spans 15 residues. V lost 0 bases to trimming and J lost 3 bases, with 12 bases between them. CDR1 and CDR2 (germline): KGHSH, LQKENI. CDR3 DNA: TGTGCCAGCTCACCACCGATCTCTAGCCACTACGAGCAGTACTTC. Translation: CASSPPISSHYEQYF.

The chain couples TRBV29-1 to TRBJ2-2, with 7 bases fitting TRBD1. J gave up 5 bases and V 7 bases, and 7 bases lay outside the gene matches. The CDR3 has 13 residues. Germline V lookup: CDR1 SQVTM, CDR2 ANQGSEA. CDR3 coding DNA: TGCAGCGCTCGGACAGGTGGGACCGGGGAGCTGTTTTTT. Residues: CSARTGGTGELFF.

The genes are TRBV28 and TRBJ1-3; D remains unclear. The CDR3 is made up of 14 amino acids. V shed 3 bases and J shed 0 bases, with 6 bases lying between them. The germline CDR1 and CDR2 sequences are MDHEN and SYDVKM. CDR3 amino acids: CASSLGSSGNTIYF. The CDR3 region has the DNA TGTGCCAGCAGTTTGGGGAGCTCTGGAAACACCATATATTTT.

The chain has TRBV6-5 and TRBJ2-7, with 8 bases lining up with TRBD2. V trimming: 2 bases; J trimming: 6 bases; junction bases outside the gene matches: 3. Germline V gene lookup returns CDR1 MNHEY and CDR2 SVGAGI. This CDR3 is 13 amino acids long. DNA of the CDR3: TGTGCCAGCAGTTACGGACTAGCCAGCGAGCAGTACTTC. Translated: CASSYGLASEQYF.